The present T cell receptor (beta chain) was sequenced within a study of blood T cell repertoires in COVID-19. The CDR3 is 18 residues long. CDR1 is MNHEY, CDR2 SMNVEV, per germline (reference sequence). Trimming took 0 bases from V and 9 from J, leaving 23 bases between them. Sequenced by immunoSEQ multiplex PCR; TCRdb stores in-frame clones only, minus some. The table includes approximately 350,000 clones, almost 90% detected once. This clone appeared a single time. This TCR came from a woman between 65 and 79 years old with COVID-19, enrolled during active disease. V usage is TRBV27 and J usage is TRBJ1-4, with TRBD1 as a possible D gene (6 bases). Source material: peripheral blood. CDR3 DNA: TGTGCCAGCAGTTTATCGGGGAGGTCGGGGGGCGGGGCGAAAAAACTGTTTTTT. This translates into CASSLSGRSGGGAKKLFF. Full variable domain (outside the CDR3, taken from reference TRBV27 and TRBJ1-4): EAQVTQNPRYLITVTGKKLTVTCSQNMNHEYMSWYRQDPGLGLRQIYYSMNVEVTDKGDVPEGYKVSRKEKRNFPLILESPSPNQTSLYFCASSLSGRSGGGAKKLFFGSGTQLSVL.